Each of the 7 T cell receptor beta chains below was sequenced from the same sample in a study of early T cells in non-severe SARS-CoV-2 infection. In TCRdb, the 5' RACE reads were re-called with MiXCR into one record per CDR3 protein. Of about 26,000 distinct CDR3 sequences listed, just over 4% are singletons. The sequencing sample was made of whole blood. The receptors here all came from an adult who was a healthcare worker with PCR-confirmed SARS-CoV-2 infection or an uninfected control (not recorded which).

The chain couples TRBV10-3 to TRBJ2-7; 10 positions agree with TRBD2. Germline loops: CDR1 ENHRY, CDR2 SYGVKD. The CDR3 is 14 amino acids. Trimming at V came to 5 bases and at J to 4 bases, leaving 5 bases not matched to a gene. In DNA, the CDR3 is TGTGCCATCAGTATTCTAGCGGGAGAATACGAGCAGTACTTC. It translates to CAISILAGEYEQYF.

Many counts were recorded for this clonotype. CDR3 protein: CASSLGYTIYF. The DNA of the CDR3 is TGTGCCAGCAGCCTGGGGTACACCATATATTTT. The chain links TRBV7-2 to TRBJ1-3; D is unresolved. The CDR3 consists of 11 residues. The V gene's germline CDR1 is SGHTA and CDR2 FQGNSA. V dropped 5 bases and J dropped 8 bases, with 7 bases sitting between them.

This clonotype was counted a few times. The chain links TRBV12-3 or TRBV12-4 to TRBJ2-5; D call uncertain. V dropped 4 bases and J dropped 5 bases, with 5 bases sitting between them. CDR3 size: 11 residues. For the CDR3, the DNA is TGTGCCAGCAGTTATTCGGAGACCCAGTACTTC. Its translation: CASSYSETQYF.

The rearrangement joins TRBV7-2 to TRBJ2-7; D call uncertain. Trimming pared 5 bases from V and 2 bases from J, leaving 16 bases between. The CDR3 sequence is 15 residues long. CDR1 SGHTA and CDR2 FQGNSA come from the germline V gene. The CDR3 region is CASSKDGGITYEQYF. As DNA, the CDR3 is TGTGCCAGCAGCAAGGACGGTGGGATCACCTACGAGCAGTACTTC.

This clonotype has ten or more counts. The chain carries TRBV9 and TRBJ2-1, with 10 bases lining up with TRBD2. In germline, CDR1 is SGDLS, CDR2 YYNGEE. The CDR3 runs to 16 residues. V was pared by 2 bases and J by 3 bases, with 5 bases of the junction left unmatched. The CDR3 sequence is CASSVTSGTGYNEQFF. CDR3 nucleotide sequence: TGTGCCAGCAGCGTTACTAGCGGGACTGGCTACAATGAGCAGTTCTTC.

The gene calls are TRBV12-3 or TRBV12-4 and TRBJ2-7, with D maybe TRBD2 (6 bases). The CDR3 extends over 12 amino acids. Trimming shortened V by 2 bases and J by 5 bases, and 7 bases separated the two germline ends. The CDR3 coding sequence is TGTGCCAGCAGTTTAAGGAGGGACGAGCAGTACTTC. Translation gives CASSLRRDEQYF.

This clonotype was seen more than once but under ten times. The chain employs TRBV14 and TRBJ2-7, with D tentatively TRBD1 (5 bases). CDR3 size: 13 residues. Germline lookup yields CDR1 SGHDN and CDR2 FVKESK. The V end was cut by 0 bases, the J end by 10 bases, with 13 bases between. CDR3 residues: CASSQETRGHQYF. CDR3 sequence (DNA): TGTGCCAGCAGCCAAGAAACAAGAGGACATCAGTACTTC.